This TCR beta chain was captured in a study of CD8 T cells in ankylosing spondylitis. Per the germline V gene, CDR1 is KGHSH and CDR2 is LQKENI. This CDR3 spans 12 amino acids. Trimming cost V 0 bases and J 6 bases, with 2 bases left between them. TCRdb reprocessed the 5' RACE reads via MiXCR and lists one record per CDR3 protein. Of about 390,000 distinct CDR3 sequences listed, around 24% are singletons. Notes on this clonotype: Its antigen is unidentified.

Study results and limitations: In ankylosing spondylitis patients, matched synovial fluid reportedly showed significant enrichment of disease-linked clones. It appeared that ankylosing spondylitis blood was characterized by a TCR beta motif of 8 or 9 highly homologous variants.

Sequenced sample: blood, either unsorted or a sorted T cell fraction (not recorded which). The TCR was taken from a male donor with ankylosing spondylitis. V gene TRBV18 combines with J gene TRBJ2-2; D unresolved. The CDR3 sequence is CASSPPSGELFF. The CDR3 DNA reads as TGTGCCAGCTCACCACCCTCCGGGGAGCTGTTTTTT.